This paragraph reports one TCR beta chain. This sample was taken from a study of OX40 agonist ivuxolimab in advanced cancers. Study information: All patients had ivuxolimab intravenously every 2 weeks at 0.01 to 10 mg/kg.

TCRdb's table, derived via immunoSEQ multiplex PCR, lists solely in-frame clones and lacks some. Of about 93,000 clones in the sample, 90% to 95% were seen once. CDR1 and CDR2 (germline): SNHLY, FYNNEI. This CDR3 contains 13 residues. Trimming stripped 5 bases from V and 3 bases from J, with 8 bases between. This sequence originates from an adult with an advanced solid tumor such as melanoma, head and neck, liver or kidney cancer. The chain couples TRBV2 to TRBJ1-5; no clear D gene. The material was CD4+ or CD8+ T cells sorted from blood, obtained in a trial of the OX40 agonist ivuxolimab. The CDR3 region is CASSQEDNQPQHF. CDR3 bases: TGTGCCAGCAGTCAAGAGGACAATCAGCCCCAGCATTTT.